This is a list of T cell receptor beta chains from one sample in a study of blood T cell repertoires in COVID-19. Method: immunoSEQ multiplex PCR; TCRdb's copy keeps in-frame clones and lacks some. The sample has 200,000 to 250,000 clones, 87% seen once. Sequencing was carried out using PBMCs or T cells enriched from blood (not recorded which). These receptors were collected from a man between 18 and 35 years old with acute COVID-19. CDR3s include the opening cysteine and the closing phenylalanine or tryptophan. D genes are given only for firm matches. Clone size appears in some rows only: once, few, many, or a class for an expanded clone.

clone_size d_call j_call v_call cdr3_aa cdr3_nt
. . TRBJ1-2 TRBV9 CASSGQAENYGYTF TGTGCCAGCAGCGGGCAGGCAGAAAACTATGGCTACACCTTC
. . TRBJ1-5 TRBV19 CASHGGGLQPQHF TGTGCCAGTCACGGGGGAGGTCTTCAGCCCCAGCATTTT
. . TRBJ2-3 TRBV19 CASSIDLGGSTDTQYF TGTGCCAGTAGTATAGATCTTGGGGGGAGCACAGATACGCAGTATTTT
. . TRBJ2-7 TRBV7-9 CASNSEDSSYEQYF TGTGCCAGCAACTCGGAGGACAGTAGCTACGAGCAGTACTTC
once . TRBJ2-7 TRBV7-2 CASSFLSYEQYF TGTGCCAGCAGCTTCCTTTCTTACGAGCAGTACTTC
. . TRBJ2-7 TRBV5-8 CASSLAVDEQYF TGTGCCAGCAGCTTGGCCGTTGACGAGCAGTACTTC
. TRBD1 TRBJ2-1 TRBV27 CASSLDRAANEQFF TGTGCCAGCAGTTTAGACAGGGCCGCCAATGAGCAGTTCTTC
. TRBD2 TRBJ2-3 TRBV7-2 CASSPSSGGTDTQYF TGTGCCAGCAGCCCCTCTAGCGGGGGCACAGATACGCAGTATTTT
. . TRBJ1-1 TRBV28 CASSFTRGNTEAFF TGTGCCAGCAGTTTTACCAGAGGGAACACTGAAGCTTTCTTT
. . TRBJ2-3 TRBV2 CASTNWETDTQYF TGTGCCAGCACAAATTGGGAGACAGATACGCAGTATTTT
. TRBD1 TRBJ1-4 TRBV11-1 CASSLQGIRSEKLFF TGTGCCAGCAGTTTACAGGGGATTCGCAGTGAAAAACTGTTTTTT
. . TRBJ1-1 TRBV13 CASSQGSKGRGAFF TGTGCCAGCAGCCAGGGGTCCAAGGGAAGGGGAGCTTTCTTT
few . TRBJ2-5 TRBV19 CASSIDPTPEGETQYF TGTGCCAGTAGTATAGATCCGACCCCGGAGGGAGAGACCCAGTACTTC
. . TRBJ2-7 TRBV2 CASSESETYEQYF TGTGCCAGCAGTGAGAGTGAGACCTACGAGCAGTACTTC
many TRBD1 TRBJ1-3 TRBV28 CASRLLDRGDTIYF TGTGCCAGCAGGCTACTCGACAGGGGGGACACCATATATTTT
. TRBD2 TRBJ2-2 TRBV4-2 CASSQDRTSITGELFF TGTGCCAGCAGCCAAGATAGGACTAGCATTACCGGGGAGCTGTTTTTT
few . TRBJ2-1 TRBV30 CAWSRGLEYNEQFF TGTGCCTGGAGTAGAGGGCTAGAATACAATGAGCAGTTCTTC
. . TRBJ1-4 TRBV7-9 CASSSPQGPHDEKLFF TGTGCCAGCAGCTCCCCTCAGGGGCCCCATGACGAAAAACTGTTTTTT
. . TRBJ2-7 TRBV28 CASSGGVVSSYEQYF TGTGCCAGCAGCGGGGGAGTCGTATCCTCCTACGAGCAGTACTTC
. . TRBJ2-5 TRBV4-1 CASSQGPQMTGRHHQETQYF TGCGCCAGCAGCCAAGGGCCCCAAATGACGGGGAGGCACCACCAAGAGACCCAGTACTTC
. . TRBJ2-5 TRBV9 CASSFSGRERETQYF TGTGCCAGCAGCTTTAGCGGCCGGGAGCGGGAGACCCAGTACTTC
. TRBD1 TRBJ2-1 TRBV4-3 CASSHGDRASNEQFF TGCGCCAGCAGCCACGGGGACAGGGCCAGTAATGAGCAGTTCTTC
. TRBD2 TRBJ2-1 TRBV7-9 CASSLTSGRANEQFF TGTGCCAGCAGCCTAACTAGCGGGAGGGCCAATGAGCAGTTCTTC
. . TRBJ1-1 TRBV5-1 CASSLRDPGGTEAFF TGCGCCAGCAGCCTGCGGGACCCGGGAGGCACTGAAGCTTTCTTT
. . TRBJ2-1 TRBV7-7 CASSLSTGNEQFF TGTGCTAGCAGCCTGTCTACGGGCAATGAGCAGTTCTTC
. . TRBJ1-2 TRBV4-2 CASSLSPGRYGYTF TGTGCCAGCAGCCTCTCACCGGGTCGCTATGGCTACACCTTC
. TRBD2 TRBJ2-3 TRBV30 CAWSGTSGTDTQYF TGTGCCTGGAGTGGGACTAGCGGCACAGATACGCAGTATTTT
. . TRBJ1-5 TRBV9 CASSVGSGGNQPQHF TGTGCCAGCAGCGTCGGGTCAGGGGGCAATCAGCCCCAGCATTTT
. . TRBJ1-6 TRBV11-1 CASSRTDRNNSPLHF TGTGCCAGCAGCCGTACCGACAGGAATAATTCACCCCTCCACTTT
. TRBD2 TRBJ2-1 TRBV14 CASSQDEVAGLARKNEQFF TGTGCCAGCAGCCAAGATGAGGTTGCAGGACTAGCGAGGAAAAATGAGCAGTTCTTC
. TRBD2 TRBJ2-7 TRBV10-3 CAISENYGTTNYEQYF TGTGCCATCAGCGAAAATTACGGGACTACTAACTACGAGCAGTACTTC
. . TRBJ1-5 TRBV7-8 CASSPRDLNQPQHF TGTGCCAGCAGCCCCCGAGATCTCAATCAGCCCCAGCATTTT
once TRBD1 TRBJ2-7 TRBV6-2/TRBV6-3 CASSSISGTGLYYEQYF TGTGCCAGCAGTTCAATCTCCGGGACAGGACTATACTACGAGCAGTACTTC
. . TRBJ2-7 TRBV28 CASSFIGGSGEQYF TGTGCCAGCAGCTTCATCGGAGGATCTGGGGAGCAGTACTTC
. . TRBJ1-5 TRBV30 CAWSQQTNQPQHF TGTGCCTGGAGTCAACAGACCAATCAGCCCCAGCATTTT
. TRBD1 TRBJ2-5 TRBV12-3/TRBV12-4 CASSRTGETQYF TGTGCCAGCAGCCGGACAGGGGAGACCCAGTACTTC
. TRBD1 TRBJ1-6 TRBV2 CASILDRGYGNSPLHF TGTGCCAGCATTCTGGACAGGGGCTACGGTAATTCACCCCTCCACTTT
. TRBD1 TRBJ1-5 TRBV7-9 CASSSWTGGYSNQPQHF TGTGCCAGCAGCTCTTGGACAGGGGGGTATAGCAATCAGCCCCAGCATTTT
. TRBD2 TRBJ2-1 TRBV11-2 CASSPPSGRTHNNEQFF TGTGCCAGCAGCCCGCCTAGCGGGAGGACGCATAACAATGAGCAGTTCTTC